This TCR beta chain was captured by sequencing in a study of radiation and T cells in renal cell carcinoma. Study-wide points: Irradiated tumors held more dominant CDR3 motifs than control tumors. Top 100 clonotypes averaged around 50% in irradiated versus around 45% in nephrectomy-only tumors.

The repertoire was sequenced with immunoSEQ multiplex PCR; TCRdb's copy has only in-frame clones and lacks some. Of approximately 25,000 clones in the sample, around 50% were seen once. V gave up 2 bases and J gave up 7 bases, with 12 bases separating them. The germline V gene has CDR1 SGHVS and CDR2 FNYEAQ. The CDR3 consists of 14 residues. The treatment: treatment-naive control, cytoreductive nephrectomy. The patient's renal cell carcinoma had clear cell pathology. This clone was recorded at least ten times. Its antigen is currently unknown. The sample was tumor tissue, taken from a patient whose treatment was nephrectomy without radiotherapy. The rearrangement uses TRBV7-6 and TRBJ2-1; D unclear. The receptor's source is a human donor with renal cell carcinoma. As DNA, the CDR3 is TGTGCCAGCAGCTTAACCCCGCGGCGGAATGAGCAGTTCTTC. Translation gives CASSLTPRRNEQFF.